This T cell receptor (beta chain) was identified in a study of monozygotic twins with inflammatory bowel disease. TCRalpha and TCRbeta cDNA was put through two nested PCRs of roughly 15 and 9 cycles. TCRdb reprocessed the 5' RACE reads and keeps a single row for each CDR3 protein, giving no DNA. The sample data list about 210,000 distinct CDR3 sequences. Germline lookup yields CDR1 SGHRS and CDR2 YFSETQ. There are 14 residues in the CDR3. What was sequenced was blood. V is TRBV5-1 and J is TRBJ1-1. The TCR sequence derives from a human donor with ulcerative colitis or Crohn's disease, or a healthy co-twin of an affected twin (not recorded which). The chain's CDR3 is CASSPGVEDTEAFF.